This T cell receptor (beta chain) stems from a study of beta chain features in type 1 diabetes (dated by TCRdb to the late 2010s). About the study as a whole: Patients and healthy donors did not differ in mean age, gender distribution, total cell number or subset yield. A total of about 99,000,000 sorted cells were examined across all samples, and RNA yield correlated strongly with the number of cells per subset. In the study, recently diagnosed type 1 diabetes patients and matched healthy donors were compared on the TCRB repertoires of their sorted circulating CD4+ T cell subsets. Whereas all 28 donors provided naive and central memory subsets, regulatory and stem cell-like memory subsets were isolated from just 8 patients and roughly 8 healthy donors.

As regards this clone: Its cognate antigen has yet to be identified. Per-nucleotide qualities are absent, and no much larger clonotype sits a single base away.

The High Capacity cDNA Reverse Transcription Kit was used to reverse transcribe all of the isolated RNA, meaning that expressed TCRB transcripts were what got sequenced. Naive, central memory and regulatory T cell samples underwent deep immunoSEQ sequencing, averaging around 4 million total reads per sample. Sorted cells were lysed in RLT buffer and RNA was extracted with DNase-treated RNeasy Micro or Mini kits, depending on cell number. To prevent cross-contamination, every cell subset was processed on its own, while patient and healthy donor samples were processed together. The immunoSEQ multiplex PCR was used to amplify TCRB sequences from cDNA, generating 87-bp fragments that spanned the CDR3 region. The amplicons were sequenced using the Illumina HiSeq platform. As for the authors' bioinformatics: Synthetic template baselines were used to correct PCR bias computationally, reads within Hamming distance 2 were collapsed, and singletons that could not be merged were discarded. Reads were aligned against IMGT so that V, D and J genes, CDR3 length and insertions or deletions at six rearrangement sites could be assigned. Within each subset, clonotype counts were normalized to the number of sorted cells before true diversity and Gini coefficients were calculated with the tcR R package. The overlap coefficient, calculated on TCRB nucleotide sequences, was used to measure repertoire sharing. Out-of-frame TCRB sequences from naive cells were analyzed to stand in for the pre-selection repertoire. TCRdb took over this immuneACCESS table, retaining in-frame rearrangements with V and J assigned. Such tables are incomplete; in checked studies, under half of the missing clones stem from an unresolved V gene, and the remainder is unexplained. V and J calls plus clone size are reproduced from that table; the DNA served to infer D and trimming. The sample records about 900,000 clones, 17% of which are singletons. 0.02% to 0.025% of the sample is held by the ten biggest clonotypes.

On the study overall, not on this receptor specifically: A moderate but significant shortening of TCRB CDR3 length was observed in type 1 diabetes patients in all four CD4+ subsets. Because the HLA sub-analyses included only small numbers of individuals, any influence of HLA type on TCRB rearrangement was left unresolved. PCR may preferentially amplify shorter templates, but because patient and control samples were amplified and corrected together, any resulting skew would affect both groups equally. Sequencing cDNA rather than genomic DNA could over-represent highly expressing activated cells, although activation and CD3 levels did not differ between groups. Naive, central memory and regulatory TCRB repertoires appeared more similar among patients than among healthy donors. Fewer insertions and more nucleotide deletions at VDJ recombination sites were observed in patients with type 1 diabetes, implying thymic rearrangement abnormalities.

Ends trimmed: V by 4 bases, J by 3 bases; bases unmatched to a gene: 6. The CDR3 covers 14 residues, taking in both the cysteine and the phenylalanine. Of all the DNA, just the CDR3 is kept, 42 bases in frame from base 1. Via the germline V gene, CDR1 is SGDLS and CDR2 YYNGEE. From each donor, a single peripheral blood sample of approximately 120 mL on average was drawn into heparinised tubes. A BD FACSAria II was used to sort naive, central memory, regulatory and stem cell-like memory CD4+ T cells with a panel that included CD45RO, CCR7, CD25, CD127, CD95 and CD27. Purity was above 95% for every sorted population. Right away, PBMCs were isolated by Lymphoprep density gradient centrifugation and were stained directly, with no culture step. So that batch effects would be minimized, each experiment stained and sorted samples in pairs, pairing one healthy donor with one patient.

Sequenced: naive CD4+ T cells from blood. The label giving this sample's cell subset or site can be read as: true naive CD4+ T cells. This TCR was recovered from a woman between 18 and 30 years old in good health. The chain employs TRBV9 and TRBJ2-7, and 8 junctional nucleotides match TRBD1. The nucleotide sequence is given as TGTGCCAGCAGCCGACAGGGGATGGGCTACGAGCAGTACTTC. This encodes CASSRQGMGYEQYF.